The sequence of this T cell receptor (beta chain) was determined in a study of neurological immune-mediated disorders. TCRdb used MiXCR to reprocess the 5' RACE reads, holding one entry per CDR3 protein. The sample lists tens of thousands of distinct CDR3 sequences; approximately 5.3% were seen once. CDR1 SGHAT and CDR2 FQNNGV come from the germline V gene. The ends lost 3 bases at V and 0 bases at J; junction bases unmatched: 8. This CDR3 has 17 amino acids. At least ten counts were recorded for this clonotype. The source of this sequence is a human donor with multiple sclerosis. The donor label of this sample is uncertain. The sample consisted of PBMCs. V gene TRBV11-2 combines with J gene TRBJ2-1, with TRBD2 matching over 7 bases. CDR3 nucleotide sequence: TGTGCCAGCAGCTTGCTAGCGGCCAGTCTCTCCTACAATGAGCAGTTCTTC. Its protein is CASSLLAASLSYNEQFF.